This T cell receptor beta chain was recorded in a study of Graves' ophthalmopathy and Graves' hyperthyroidism. This clonotype was picked up many times. Patients were excluded if they had other autoimmune diseases or uncontrolled infections, and likewise if pregnancy or lactation applied. Amplification targeted the TCR beta CDR3 regions, with RNA transcripts as the source material. First-round RT-PCR with HTBI primers preceded a second-round multiplex PCR. MiXCR, run by TCRdb on the multiplex PCR reads, gives a single entry per CDR3 protein. The table lists about 400,000 distinct CDR3 sequences, approximately 20% of them singletons, with around 1.6% in the top ten. The receptor was derived from a woman between 18 and 29 years old with Graves' ophthalmopathy. Sequencing was carried out using peripheral blood.

The CDR3 region has the DNA TGTGCCACCAGCCCGGGCCTCGTGGCCTATGGCTACACCTTC. Translation: CATSPGLVAYGYTF. This chain connects TRBV15 to TRBJ1-2; no clear D. Germline CDR1 is LNHNV and CDR2 is YYDKDF (reference sequence). The CDR3 has 14 amino acids. Trimming pared 5 bases from V and 4 bases from J, leaving 14 bases between.